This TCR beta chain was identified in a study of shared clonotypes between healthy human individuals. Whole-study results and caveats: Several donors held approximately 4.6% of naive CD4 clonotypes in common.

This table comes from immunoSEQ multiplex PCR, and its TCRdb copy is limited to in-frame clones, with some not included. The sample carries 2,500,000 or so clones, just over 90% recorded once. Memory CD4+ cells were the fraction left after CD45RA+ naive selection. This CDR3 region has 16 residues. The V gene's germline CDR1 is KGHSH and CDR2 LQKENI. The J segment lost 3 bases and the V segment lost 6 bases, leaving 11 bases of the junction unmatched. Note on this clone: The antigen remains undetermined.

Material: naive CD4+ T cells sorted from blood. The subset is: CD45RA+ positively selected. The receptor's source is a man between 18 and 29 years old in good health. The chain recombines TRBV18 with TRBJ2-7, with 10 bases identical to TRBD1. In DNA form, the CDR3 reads TGTGCCAGCTCCCCATATAGGACAGGGGGAAACTACGAGCAGTACTTC. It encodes CASSPYRTGGNYEQYF.